One sample yielded the 25 T cell receptor beta chains listed below, sequenced in a study of blood T cell repertoires in COVID-19 (dated by TCRdb to the early 2020s). Receptor libraries were prepared by the immunoSEQ multiplex PCR assay. TCRdb took this table from immuneACCESS and kept in-frame rearrangements with V and J called. Such tables lack part of the clones; where checked against another copy, unresolved V genes explain under half of the gap, and the rest is unexplained. Counted in this sample were 100,000 to 150,000 clones; around 86% of them appeared once. About a tenth of the sample is held by the ten biggest clonotypes. Material for sequencing was peripheral blood. The receptors stem from a man aged 40-50 years with active or convalescent COVID-19.

The rearrangement uses TRBV6-5 and TRBJ1-1; D is uncertain. The CDR3 is 15 residues long. Deletions cut 5 bases from V and 1 base from J, with 14 bases between. Looked up from germline, CDR1 is MNHEY and CDR2 is SVGAGI. The DNA for the CDR3 is TGTGCCAGCAGTCAATGGGGAGTGGGGAACACTGAAGCTTTCTTT. Translated: CASSQWGVGNTEAFF.

The J gene is TRBJ1-1, the V gene TRBV19; no firm D call. CDR1 and CDR2 from the germline V gene are LNHDA and SQIVND (reference sequence). V lost 3 bases to trimming and J lost 1 base, with 18 bases between them. The CDR3 runs 17 residues. CDR3 sequence: CASSMDPGRSWNTEAFF. CDR3 bases: TGTGCCAGTAGTATGGATCCGGGAAGGAGTTGGAACACTGAAGCTTTCTTT. Drawing the rest from reference TRBV19 and TRBJ1-1, the complete variable domain is DGGITQSPKYLFRKEGQNVTLSCEQNLNHDAMYWYRQDPGQGLRLIYYSQIVNDFQKGDIAEGYSVSREKKESFPLTVTSAQKNPTAFYLCASSMDPGRSWNTEAFFGQGTRLTVV.

V gene TRBV19 combines with J gene TRBJ1-1, with D tentatively TRBD1 (5 bases). The CDR3 sequence is 14 residues long. Trimming took 3 bases from V and 5 from J, leaving 13 bases between them. Germline CDR1 LNHDA, CDR2 SQIVND (reference sequence). The CDR3 DNA follows: TGTGCCAGTAGTATTATAGGGGTGGTTACTGAAGCTTTCTTT. This translates into CASSIIGVVTEAFF.

V usage is TRBV6-5 and J usage is TRBJ2-3, with D unclear. The CDR3 runs to 16 residues. CDR1 is MNHEY, CDR2 SVGAGI, per germline. Trimming took 4 bases from V and 0 from J, leaving 14 bases between them. CDR3 in amino acids: CASSSGELSSTDTQYF. In DNA form, the CDR3 reads TGTGCCAGCAGTTCCGGAGAGTTATCTAGCACAGATACGCAGTATTTT.

The CDR3, as DNA: TGTGCCAGCAGCTTAGGGACAGGGAATTCACCCCTCCACTTT. This codes for CASSLGTGNSPLHF. The V and J genes are TRBV5-5 and TRBJ1-6; 9 bases agree with TRBD1. Trimming at V came to 2 bases and at J to 7 bases, leaving 1 base not matched to a gene. CDR1 and CDR2 from the germline V gene are SGHKS and YYEKEE (reference sequence). The CDR3 sequence is 14 residues long.

The chain recombines TRBV5-5 with TRBJ2-2, with no clear D. The V gene's germline CDR1 is SGHKS and CDR2 YYEKEE (reference sequence). Trimming took off 1 base at V and 2 bases at J, with 6 bases between the two ends. This CDR3 has 14 amino acids. DNA of the CDR3: TGTGCCAGCAGCTTGATAGATAACACCGGGGAGCTGTTTTTT. It specifies CASSLIDNTGELFF.

This chain connects TRBV14 to TRBJ2-3, with 7 positions matching TRBD1. CDR3 length: 15 residues. Trimming at V came to 4 bases and at J to 5 bases, leaving 9 bases not matched to a gene. Looked up from germline, CDR1 is SGHDN and CDR2 is FVKESK. Written as DNA, the CDR3 is TGTGCCAGCAGCCGAAGGGACAGCCGGAGAGATACGCAGTATTTT. Amino acids: CASSRRDSRRDTQYF.

The J gene is TRBJ2-5, the V gene TRBV6-5, with a possible D match to TRBD2 (5 bases). The CDR3 length is 12 residues. Germline CDR1 and CDR2: MNHEY and SVGAGI. The V end was cut by 6 bases, the J end by 3 bases, with 8 bases between. The CDR3 reads CASRDFKETQYF. The CDR3 DNA reads as TGTGCCAGCAGGGACTTTAAAGAGACCCAGTACTTC.

The rearrangement uses TRBV3-1 (or the pseudogene TRBV3-2) and TRBJ2-3; TRBD2 matches at 11 bases. Unmatched junction bases numbered 5, after V lost 3 bases and J lost 6 bases. CDR1 and CDR2 from the germline V gene are LGHDT and YNNKEL (reference sequence). The CDR3 totals 15 residues. DNA for the CDR3: TGTGCCAGCAGCCAGGTAGCGGGGGGGCGGGATACGCAGTATTTT. Protein: CASSQVAGGRDTQYF.

This chain connects TRBV4-2 to TRBJ1-3; the match to TRBD1 covers 7 bases. The CDR3 is 15 residues long. Per germline, CDR1 LGHNA and CDR2 YNFKEQ. Losses at the gene ends were 1 base for V and 4 bases for J; bases not matched to a gene: 4. In nucleotides, the CDR3 is TGTGCCAGCAGCCAAGTCGACAGGGAGGGAAACACCATATATTTT. Amino acid sequence: CASSQVDREGNTIYF.

This chain links TRBV5-1 with TRBJ1-2; D gene uncertain. Germline CDR1 reads SGHRS; CDR2 reads YFSETQ. The CDR3 loop spans 12 amino acids. V was cut by 4 bases and J by 5 bases, with 9 bases left in between. CDR3 region: CASSPDLYGYTF. The CDR3 nucleotides are TGCGCCAGCAGCCCTGACTTATATGGCTACACCTTC. Drawing the rest from reference TRBV5-1 and TRBJ1-2, the complete variable domain is KAGVTQTPRYLIKTRGQQVTLSCSPISGHRSVSWYQQTPGQGLQFLFEYFSETQRNKGNFPGRFSGRQFSNSRSEMNVSTLELGDSALYLCASSPDLYGYTFGSGTRLTVV.

V usage is TRBV18 and J usage is TRBJ1-5; 8 bases match TRBD1. Germline values: CDR1 KGHSH, CDR2 LQKENI. Trimming cost V 3 bases and J 7 bases; bases outside gene matches: 8. The CDR3 has 15 residues. CDR3 residues: CASSPPGGLTQPQHF. In DNA, the CDR3 is TGTGCCAGCTCACCCCCAGGGGGCTTGACGCAGCCCCAGCATTTT.

The V call is TRBV29-1, the J call TRBJ2-1; D may be TRBD1 (8 bases). Germline V gives CDR1 SQVTM, CDR2 ANQGSEA. This CDR3 comprises 13 residues. Trimming pared 6 bases from V and 6 bases from J, leaving 15 bases between. This CDR3 is CSVHRGGANEQFF. CDR3 bases: TGCAGCGTCCACAGGGGGGGGGCCAATGAGCAGTTCTTC.

V usage is TRBV7-9 and J usage is TRBJ2-4, with 7 bases lining up with TRBD2. CDR3 length: 16 residues. Germline trimming cut 5 bases from V and 0 bases from J; bases unmatched to any gene: 7. Looked up from germline, CDR1 is SEHNR and CDR2 is FQNEAQ (reference sequence). CDR3 DNA: TGTGCCAGCAGCCTAGGAGCGGGGATAGCCAAAAACATTCAGTACTTC. This sequence encodes CASSLGAGIAKNIQYF. Using reference TRBV7-9 and TRBJ2-4 for the parts outside the CDR3, the full variable domain is DTGVSQNPRHKITKRGQNVTFRCDPISEHNRLYWYRQTLGQGPEFLTYFQNEAQLEKSRLLSDRFSAERPKGSFSTLEIQRTEQGDSAMYLCASSLGAGIAKNIQYFGAGTRLSVL.

As DNA, the CDR3 is TGTGCCAGCAGCTTGGCAGGGGTAGTTACAGATACGCAGTATTTT. Translating gives CASSLAGVVTDTQYF. The genes are TRBV7-9 and TRBJ2-3; a possible D gene is TRBD1 (6 bases). CDR1 is SEHNR and CDR2 is FQNEAQ in the germline V gene (reference sequence). The CDR3 is 15 amino acids. V was pared by 3 bases and J by 3 bases, with 13 bases between.

The V call is TRBV7-2, the J call TRBJ1-4; a possible D gene is TRBD1 (5 bases). Germline CDR1 reads SGHTA; CDR2 reads FQGNSA. This CDR3 comprises 15 residues. V was trimmed by 2 bases and J by 0 bases, leaving 7 bases between them. CDR3 DNA: TGTGCCAGCAGCTTAACAGGACCAACTAATGAAAAACTGTTTTTT. This sequence encodes CASSLTGPTNEKLFF.

The V call is TRBV29-1, the J call TRBJ2-3, with 11 bases matching TRBD2. The germline CDR1 and CDR2 sequences are SQVTM and ANQGSEA. CDR3 size: 15 residues. V shed 4 bases and J 10 bases; nucleotides not matched to a gene: 13. The CDR3, as DNA: TGCAGCGTTGCGATAGCGGGGGGGCCTTCCGATCCGCAGTATTTT. It is translated as CSVAIAGGPSDPQYF.

The chain joins TRBV3-1 (or the pseudogene TRBV3-2) to TRBJ2-3; no reliable D call. Germline V gives CDR1 LGHDT, CDR2 YNNKEL (reference sequence). The V gene lost 5 bases and the J gene lost 0 bases, with 6 bases spanning the gap. The CDR3 has 13 residues. CDR3 coding DNA: TGTGCCAGCAGCTCATCCAGCACAGATACGCAGTATTTT. As protein: CASSSSSTDTQYF.

As to this clone: At one boundary the junction diverges from the germline segment, which might be a read error. The chain combines TRBV19 with TRBJ2-4; perhaps TRBD1 as D (6 bases). This CDR3 has 15 amino acids. Germline loops: CDR1 LNHDA, CDR2 SQIVND (reference sequence). CDR3 in DNA: TGTGTCAGTAGTTCCCAGGGGCTAGCCAAAAACATTCAGTACTTC. Its protein product is CVSSSQGLAKNIQYF. The variable domain in full, with the rest retrieved from reference TRBV19 and TRBJ2-4, is DGGITQSPKYLFRKEGQNVTLSCEQNLNHDAMYWYRQDPGQGLRLIYYSQIVNDFQKGDIAEGYSVSREKKESFPLTVTSAQKNPTAFYLCVSSSQGLAKNIQYFGAGTRLSVL.

The J gene is TRBJ1-5, the V gene TRBV12-5, with 9 bases that match TRBD1. J lost 6 bases, V lost 5 bases, and 8 bases had no gene match. Germline loops: CDR1 LGHNT, CDR2 FRNRAP. The CDR3 is 15 residues long. The DNA of the CDR3 is TGTGCTAGTGGTCAACAGGGGGCATCGGTTCAGCCCCAGCATTTT. Protein: CASGQQGASVQPQHF.

There are a few counts of this clone. J is TRBJ2-2 and V is TRBV7-2; D remains ambiguous. CDR1 SGHTA and CDR2 FQGNSA come from the germline V gene. The CDR3 runs 16 residues. V was trimmed by 2 bases and J by 2 bases, leaving 12 bases between them. DNA for the CDR3: TGTGCCAGCAGCTTAATTCGAATGACTAACACCGGGGAGCTGTTTTTT. It specifies CASSLIRMTNTGELFF.

Only a few counts were recorded for this clone. The rearrangement joins TRBV5-1 to TRBJ2-4; 11 bases align to TRBD2. The junction had 2 bases not matched to a gene; V was cut back by 0 bases and J by 0 bases. Per germline, CDR1 SGHRS and CDR2 YFSETQ. The CDR3 sequence is 17 residues long. The CDR3 bases are TGCGCCAGCAGCTTGGGTCTAGCGGGGGGAGCCAAAAACATTCAGTACTTC. Translation gives CASSLGLAGGAKNIQYF.

The V and J genes are TRBV5-1 and TRBJ2-5; D is unclear. The V gene's germline CDR1 is SGHRS and CDR2 YFSETQ. The CDR3 totals 11 residues. V was shortened by 2 bases and J by 5 bases, with 4 bases between the two germline ends. The CDR3 spells CASSFAETQYF. The CDR3 DNA is TGCGCCAGCAGCTTCGCGGAGACCCAGTACTTC.

The chain links TRBV29-1 to TRBJ2-7; 8 bases are shared with TRBD2. Germline V gene lookup returns CDR1 SQVTM and CDR2 ANQGSEA. The length of the CDR3 is 15 residues. V was pared by 3 bases and J by 3 bases, with 10 bases of the junction left unmatched. In DNA, the CDR3 is TGCAGCGTTGAGAGTAGCGGGGACCTGCACTACGAGCAGTACTTC. This translates into CSVESSGDLHYEQYF.

This clone occurred once. This chain uses TRBV7-2 with TRBJ2-7; the match to TRBD2 covers 8 bases. This CDR3 is built from 15 residues. The J segment lost 0 bases and the V segment lost 2 bases, leaving 3 bases of the junction unmatched. CDR1 is SGHTA, CDR2 FQGNSA, per germline. The CDR3 region is CASSLQAGGSYEQYF. In nucleotides, the CDR3 is TGTGCCAGCAGCTTACAGGCGGGGGGCTCCTACGAGCAGTACTTC.